These T cell receptor beta chains were read from a single sample in a study of a mutant IDH1 vaccine in newly diagnosed glioma. These receptors lack a known antigen. TCRdb's table, derived via immunoSEQ multiplex PCR, lists solely in-frame clones and lacks some. The table has around 41,000 clones, about four fifths seen once. The sample here was PBMCs, taken from a glioma patient whose treatment included an IDH1 peptide vaccine. These TCRs come from a woman between 40 and 55 years old with glioma. Some clones in this sample may be carry-over from other donors' samples. The CDR3 runs from the conserved cysteine through the conserved F or W. The order of the fields is D gene, clone size, V gene, J gene, CDR3 DNA, CDR3 protein. D genes are given only for firm matches. Clone size, where shown, is once, few, many, or a class for clones that have expanded.

d_gene: NA
abundance: NA
v_gene: TRBV9
j_gene: TRBJ2-1
CDR3nt: TGTGCCAGCAGGCGATTTGGCGACAATGAGCAGTTCTTC
CDR3aa: CASRRFGDNEQFF

d_gene: TRBD1
abundance: NA
v_gene: TRBV7-8
j_gene: TRBJ2-7
CDR3nt: TGTGCCAGCAGCTTACTGGGCAGGGGGAGCTCCTACGAGCAGTACTTC
CDR3aa: CASSLLGRGSSYEQYF

d_gene: NA
abundance: NA
v_gene: TRBV6-5
j_gene: TRBJ2-3
CDR3nt: TGTGCCAGCAGCCCCCGAGGCACAGATACGCAGTATTTT
CDR3aa: CASSPRGTDTQYF

d_gene: NA
abundance: NA
v_gene: TRBV25-1
j_gene: TRBJ1-3
CDR3nt: TGTGCCAGCAGTGAATGGGGGGAAAACACCATATATTTT
CDR3aa: CASSEWGENTIYF

d_gene: TRBD1
abundance: NA
v_gene: TRBV7-3
j_gene: TRBJ2-6
CDR3nt: TGTGCCAGCAGCACCGACAGGGGGCATGGGGCCAACGTCCTGACTTTC
CDR3aa: CASSTDRGHGANVLTF

d_gene: NA
abundance: NA
v_gene: TRBV7-9
j_gene: TRBJ2-1
CDR3nt: TGTGCCAGCAGCTCCACCAAAGAGGGCGGCCAACATGAGCAGTTCTTC
CDR3aa: CASSSTKEGGQHEQFF

d_gene: NA
abundance: NA
v_gene: TRBV5-4
j_gene: TRBJ2-1
CDR3nt: TGTGCCAGCAGCTTGGATGGTGGGGCCTACAATGAGCAGTTCTTC
CDR3aa: CASSLDGGAYNEQFF

d_gene: NA
abundance: NA
v_gene: TRBV7-9
j_gene: TRBJ2-2
CDR3nt: TGTGCCAGCAGCGAAGGACAGCGCACCGGGGAGCTGTTTTTT
CDR3aa: CASSEGQRTGELFF

d_gene: NA
abundance: NA
v_gene: TRBV4-2
j_gene: TRBJ2-3
CDR3nt: TGTGCCAGCAGCCAAACTAGCACAGATACGCAGTATTTT
CDR3aa: CASSQTSTDTQYF

d_gene: NA
abundance: NA
v_gene: TRBV6-1
j_gene: TRBJ1-6
CDR3nt: TGTGCCAGCAGTAACCCCGGCCCCCTCCACTTT
CDR3aa: CASSNPGPLHF

d_gene: NA
abundance: NA
v_gene: TRBV6-4
j_gene: TRBJ1-6
CDR3nt: TGTGCCAGCAGTGACTCGGGCAATTCACCCCTCCACTTT
CDR3aa: CASSDSGNSPLHF

d_gene: TRBD2
abundance: few
v_gene: TRBV10-3
j_gene: TRBJ2-1
CDR3nt: TGTGCCATCAGTGATCGGACTAGTCCCGGCGAGCAGTTCTTC
CDR3aa: CAISDRTSPGEQFF

d_gene: NA
abundance: NA
v_gene: TRBV5-1
j_gene: TRBJ1-1
CDR3nt: TGCGCCAGCAGCTTAGGAGGGTTGAACACTGAAGCTTTCTTT
CDR3aa: CASSLGGLNTEAFF

d_gene: NA
abundance: NA
v_gene: TRBV7-9
j_gene: TRBJ2-6
CDR3nt: TGTGCCAGCGATCTAACCTTTCTCTCTGGGGCCAACGTCCTGACTTTC
CDR3aa: CASDLTFLSGANVLTF

d_gene: NA
abundance: NA
v_gene: TRBV2
j_gene: TRBJ2-7
CDR3nt: TGTGCCAGCAGCCGGGAAGGAAACGAGCAGTACTTC
CDR3aa: CASSREGNEQYF

d_gene: NA
abundance: few
v_gene: TRBV11-2
j_gene: TRBJ1-4
CDR3nt: TGTGCCAGCAGGGACGTCAGGGTAGGAAAACTGTTTTTT
CDR3aa: CASRDVRVGKLFF

d_gene: NA
abundance: NA
v_gene: TRBV10-3
j_gene: TRBJ1-6
CDR3nt: TGTGCCATCAGTGACCGGCAAGGGAATTCACCCCTCCACTTT
CDR3aa: CAISDRQGNSPLHF

d_gene: NA
abundance: NA
v_gene: TRBV6-1
j_gene: TRBJ1-2
CDR3nt: TGTGCCAGCAGGCCAGGGGTAAGAGGCTACACCTTC
CDR3aa: CASRPGVRGYTF

d_gene: NA
abundance: NA
v_gene: TRBV6-5
j_gene: TRBJ1-2
CDR3nt: TGTGCCAGCAGCCCCGACAGGTCAAACTATGGCTACACCTTC
CDR3aa: CASSPDRSNYGYTF

d_gene: NA
abundance: NA
v_gene: TRBV30
j_gene: TRBJ1-3
CDR3nt: TGTGCCTGGAGTGTGGGCGGTGGACGGGGAAACACCATATATTTT
CDR3aa: CAWSVGGGRGNTIYF

d_gene: NA
abundance: NA
v_gene: TRBV7-8
j_gene: TRBJ2-7
CDR3nt: TGTGCCAGCAGCTTACTGTTAGCCTACGAGCAGTACTTC
CDR3aa: CASSLLLAYEQYF

d_gene: TRBD2
abundance: few
v_gene: TRBV6-1
j_gene: TRBJ2-7
CDR3nt: TGTGCCAGCCTAGGGACTAGCGGGACCCGCGAGCAGTACTTC
CDR3aa: CASLGTSGTREQYF

d_gene: TRBD2
abundance: NA
v_gene: TRBV19
j_gene: TRBJ2-1
CDR3nt: TGTGCCAGTAGTATACGGGAGGGCGACCACAATGAGCAGTTCTTC
CDR3aa: CASSIREGDHNEQFF

d_gene: NA
abundance: NA
v_gene: TRBV4-3
j_gene: TRBJ2-7
CDR3nt: TGCGCCAGCAGCCAAGGGTCCAGGGAAAACTACGAGCAGTACTTC
CDR3aa: CASSQGSRENYEQYF

d_gene: TRBD2
abundance: NA
v_gene: TRBV27
j_gene: TRBJ2-1
CDR3nt: TGTGCCAGCAGTTTTACGGGGGGATTTGAGCAGTTCTTC
CDR3aa: CASSFTGGFEQFF

d_gene: NA
abundance: NA
v_gene: TRBV4-1
j_gene: TRBJ1-5
CDR3nt: TGCGCCAGCAGCCAAGATCAGAATCAGCCCCAGCATTTT
CDR3aa: CASSQDQNQPQHF

d_gene: NA
abundance: NA
v_gene: TRBV9
j_gene: TRBJ2-1
CDR3nt: TGTGCCAGCAGCGTAGGGGGAGTGGGGGGTGTGAATGAGCAGTTCTTC
CDR3aa: CASSVGGVGGVNEQFF

d_gene: NA
abundance: NA
v_gene: TRBV7-2
j_gene: TRBJ1-4
CDR3nt: TGTGCCAGCAGCTGGGAGGGGAATGATGAAAAACTGTTTTTT
CDR3aa: CASSWEGNDEKLFF